This TCR beta chain was sequenced for a study of post-analysis software for immune sequencing data. This clonotype was picked up a small number of times. The library was made from cDNA and included unique molecular identifiers. TCRdb independently ran MiXCR on the PCR reads; one entry per CDR3 protein. The table lists roughly 200,000 distinct CDR3 sequences, about 30% of them singletons, with approximately 3.6% in the top ten. This sequence originates from a girl under 18 with multiple sclerosis. The sequenced sample consisted of blood.

The CDR3: CSANLAGGATDTQYF. CDR3 sequence (DNA): TGCAGCGCAAATCTAGCGGGGGGGGCCACAGATACGCAGTATTTT. V is TRBV29-1 and J is TRBJ2-3; the match to TRBD2 covers 12 bases. V lost 7 bases and J lost 2; bases outside the gene matches: 7. The CDR3 covers 15 residues. CDR1 SQVTM and CDR2 ANQGSEA come from the germline V gene.